A single sample gave rise to the 7 T cell receptor beta chains below, sequenced in a study of blood T cell repertoires in COVID-19 (dated by TCRdb to the early 2020s). Libraries were constructed by the immunoSEQ multiplex PCR assay. Held by TCRdb, this immuneACCESS table contains in-frame sequences only and omits some clones. Under half of the omission traces to an unresolved V gene where checked; the cause of the rest is unknown. This sample lists over 200,000 clones; roughly nine tenths were detected once. Clones ranked in the top ten supply about 3.1% of the sample. The sample consisted of PBMCs or T cells enriched from blood (not recorded which). Receptors were obtained from a woman aged 50 to 65 in a cohort exposed to, infected with or recovered from COVID-19 (not recorded which).

The rearrangement links TRBV5-1 to TRBJ2-3; 7 nucleotides agree with TRBD1. The CDR3 has 14 residues. The germline V gene encodes CDR1 SGHRS and CDR2 YFSETQ. V dropped 4 bases and J dropped 3; count of bases not matched to a gene: 5. The CDR3 nucleotides are TGCGCCAGCAGCCCCCGACAGGGTACAGATACGCAGTATTTT. Its translation is CASSPRQGTDTQYF.

CDR3 loop: CASREDRVGEQYF. CDR3 nucleotide sequence: TGTGCCAGCAGAGAGGACAGGGTGGGCGAGCAGTACTTC. This chain connects TRBV28 to TRBJ2-7; 8 bases are a match to TRBD1. Germline-derived CDR1 and CDR2 are MDHEN and SYDVKM. This CDR3 region has 13 residues. Germline trimming cut 6 bases from V and 6 bases from J; bases unmatched to any gene: 7.

This clone was recorded a few times. V usage is TRBV4-3 and J usage is TRBJ1-4; D perhaps matches TRBD1 (5 bases). The V gene lost 0 bases and the J gene lost 6 bases, with 11 bases spanning the gap. The CDR3 is 15 residues long. CDR1 LGHNA and CDR2 YSLEER come from the germline V gene. For the CDR3, the DNA is TGCGCCAGCAGCCAAGAAGGGCCGGGGGATGAAAAACTGTTTTTT. Translating it yields CASSQEGPGDEKLFF.

Comments on this clone: Within the sample, other DNA sequences also encode this same CDR3. The chain uses TRBV9 and TRBJ2-3, with D unresolved. The V and J ends lost 0 bases and 5 bases respectively, with 4 bases between them. Per the germline V gene, CDR1 is SGDLS and CDR2 is YYNGEE. The CDR3 has 12 amino acids. In nucleotides, the CDR3 is TGTGCCAGCAGCGTAGACGGAGATACGCAGTATTTT. Residues: CASSVDGDTQYF.

V and J are TRBV5-5 and TRBJ1-2; TRBD1 agrees at 10 bases. The V and J ends lost 5 bases and 3 bases, in that order; junction bases with no gene match: 10. The CDR3 is 16 residues long. The germline V gene has CDR1 SGHKS and CDR2 YYEKEE (reference sequence). The DNA of the CDR3 is TGTGCCAGCAGTTCGGGACAGGGGAGGATGTACTATGGCTACACCTTC. It specifies CASSSGQGRMYYGYTF.

CDR3 bases: TGTGCCAGCAGTGAATCCAGGGGCCCCGGGGAGCTGTTTTTT. Encoded protein: CASSESRGPGELFF. J is TRBJ2-2 and V is TRBV25-1; tentatively, D is TRBD1 (6 bases). The CDR3 covers 14 residues. Germline-derived CDR1 and CDR2 are MGHDK and SYGVNS. V lost 1 base and J 6 bases, leaving 9 bases between the germline ends.

This chain joins TRBV29-1 and TRBJ1-2, with D possibly being TRBD1 (6 bases). The CDR3 covers 12 residues. Between the trimmed V and J ends, which lost 4 bases and 1 base, there was a span of 7 bases. CDR1 SQVTM and CDR2 ANQGSEA come from the germline V gene. CDR3 nucleotides: TGCAGCGTTGGAGGGGGTAACTATGGCTACACCTTC. Translating gives CSVGGGNYGYTF. The full variable domain, rest sourced from reference TRBV29-1 and TRBJ1-2, is SAVISQKPSRDICQRGTSLTIQCQVDSQVTMMFWYRQQPGQSLTLIATANQGSEATYESGFVIDKFPISRPNLTFSTLTVSNMSPEDSSIYLCSVGGGNYGYTFGSGTRLTVV.